The entry below gives a single T cell receptor (beta chain) sequence along with its context. Only in-frame clones appear in the TCRdb table, and some are missing; sequencing was by immunoSEQ multiplex PCR. The sample includes roughly 130,000 clones, more than 80% seen only once; the top ten take more than 2%. This entry is derived from a study of control samples from healthy donors and cancer patients. V dropped 5 bases and J dropped 2 bases, with 15 bases sitting between them. Germline lookup yields CDR1 SEHNR and CDR2 FQNEAQ (reference sequence). The CDR3 length is 15 residues. The TCR comes from a man aged 18 to 29 in good health. This chain links TRBV7-9 with TRBJ2-5; the D gene is possibly TRBD2 (7 bases). Specimen: blood. The CDR3 DNA follows: TGTGCCAGCAGCCAGGAGGGGGGAGGGCAAGAGACCCAGTACTTC. This codes for CASSQEGGGQETQYF.